The clone carrying this T cell receptor beta chain was seen more than once but under ten times. This sample is part of a study of T cell changes during pregnancy in multiple sclerosis. Assay used: immunoSEQ multiplex PCR; TCRdb lists only in-frame clones, some missing. The table records about 30,000 clones, 89% of them present only once. Germline lookup yields CDR1 SGHTA and CDR2 FQGTGA. The V segment lost 5 bases and the J segment 2 bases; nucleotides outside the gene matches: 10. The CDR3 runs 17 residues. The material was CD8+ T cells from peripheral blood mononuclear cells, obtained in the second trimester of pregnancy. The genes are TRBV7-3 and TRBJ2-1, with 9 bases fitting TRBD1. This receptor was obtained from a female donor with multiple sclerosis, enrolled in a pregnancy study. The CDR3 loop is CASSLEDRGITYNEQFF. DNA for the CDR3: TGTGCCAGCAGCCTCGAGGACAGGGGAATTACCTACAATGAGCAGTTCTTC.